The 26 T cell receptor beta chains below were found in one sample sequenced in a study of cytomegalovirus exposure and HLA in healthy donors. PCR primers comprised 60 Vbeta and 13 Jbeta primers. Measured with immunoSEQ multiplex PCR; TCRdb has only the in-frame clones, and not every one. The table shows roughly 130,000 clones, with about 79% occurring only once. Sequencing input: PBMCs. These receptors all stem from a man between 50 and 59 years old in good health and CMV-seronegative.

This clone has a single count. This chain uses TRBV19 with TRBJ2-5; D unclear. Germline V gives CDR1 LNHDA, CDR2 SQIVND (reference sequence). This CDR3 contains 13 residues. V gave up 5 bases and J gave up 9 bases, with 16 bases separating them. The CDR3: CASSLGQQVPQYF. CDR3 bases: TGTGCCAGTAGTCTAGGGCAGCAGGTGCCCCAGTACTTC.

The rearrangement uses TRBV4-3 and TRBJ2-7; 8 bases align to TRBD1. The length of the CDR3 is 16 residues. V lost 0 bases to trimming and J lost 0 bases; unmatched junction nucleotides: 4. CDR1 is LGHNA and CDR2 is YSLEER in the germline V gene. The CDR3 loop reads CASSQDRTGSSYEQYF. The CDR3, as DNA: TGCGCCAGCAGCCAAGATAGGACAGGGAGCTCCTACGAGCAGTACTTC.

The rearrangement uses TRBV2 and TRBJ1-4; maybe TRBD1 (6 bases). Germline V CDR1 and CDR2: SNHLY, FYNNEI. V lost 6 bases, J lost 8 bases, and 16 bases lay in between. The CDR3 contains 14 residues. CDR3 DNA sequence: TGTGCCAGCAGCGAGTTGGGGGCACGAGAAAAACTGTTTTTT. Translating it yields CASSELGAREKLFF.

The J gene is TRBJ1-2, the V gene TRBV4-2; TRBD1 might be the D (6 bases). The CDR3 totals 15 residues. V lost 1 base and J lost 6, with 15 bases in between. The germline V gene has CDR1 LGHNA and CDR2 YNFKEQ. CDR3 in amino acids: CASSQGSGQGHGYTF. In DNA, the CDR3 is TGTGCCAGCAGCCAAGGATCGGGACAAGGGCATGGCTACACCTTC.

The V gene is TRBV27, the J gene TRBJ2-3, with 9 bases lining up with TRBD2. J was trimmed by 2 bases and V by 5 bases; bases with no gene match: 11. The CDR3 has 17 amino acids. CDR1 and CDR2 from the germline V gene are MNHEY and SMNVEV (reference sequence). The CDR3 bases are TGTGCCAGCAGTCCCAGACTAGCGGTCTTCGACACAGATACGCAGTATTTT. It is translated as CASSPRLAVFDTDTQYF.

The V and J genes are TRBV19 and TRBJ1-5, with a weak D call TRBD1 (5 bases). The germline gives CDR1 LNHDA, CDR2 SQIVND (reference sequence). CDR3 length: 14 residues. Trimming removed 10 bases from V and 0 bases from J, with 13 bases in between. The CDR3: CATSWGNSNQPQHF. The CDR3 nucleotides read TGTGCCACTTCTTGGGGCAATAGCAATCAGCCCCAGCATTTT.

CDR3 coding DNA: TGTGCCAGTAGTCCCGGGACACGAGCCTACGAGCAGTACTTC. It translates to CASSPGTRAYEQYF. The chain couples TRBV19 to TRBJ2-7, with TRBD1 as a possible D gene (6 bases). The CDR3 is 14 amino acids. CDR1 is LNHDA and CDR2 is SQIVND in the germline V gene (reference sequence). The V end lost 5 bases, the J end lost 2 bases, and 13 bases lay between the germline ends.

This clone is classed as medium-sized. The V gene is TRBV4-1, the J gene TRBJ1-1; D is unclear. Germline V gene lookup returns CDR1 MGHRA and CDR2 YSYEKL. Trimming cost V 4 bases and J 2 bases, with 17 bases left between them. The CDR3 extends over 16 amino acids. The CDR3 loop reads CASSPVPQTRNTEAFF. CDR3 bases: TGCGCCAGCAGCCCAGTCCCCCAAACAAGAAACACTGAAGCTTTCTTT.

This chain uses TRBV10-1 with TRBJ2-3, with 8 bases that match TRBD1. This CDR3 is built from 16 residues. Germline loops: CDR1 WNHNN, CDR2 SYGVQD (reference sequence). Germline trimming cut 3 bases from V and 0 bases from J; bases unmatched to any gene: 5. The CDR3 DNA reads as TGCGCCAGCAGTGAAACAGGGGGGAGCAGCACAGATACGCAGTATTTT. Translation: CASSETGGSSTDTQYF.

The chain links TRBV6-1 to TRBJ1-5; tentative D call: TRBD1 (6 bases). The CDR3 is 15 residues long. V shed 10 bases and J shed 0 bases, with 16 bases lying between them. Germline assignment: CDR1 MNHNS and CDR2 SASEGT. For the CDR3, the DNA is TGTGCCACCTCGGGGGGGCCTTATAGCAATCAGCCCCAGCATTTT. This encodes CATSGGPYSNQPQHF.

The DNA for the CDR3 is TGTGCCAGTAGTAGAGGACTAGCGGGGACGTCTAACACAGATACGCAGTATTTT. It codes for CASSRGLAGTSNTDTQYF. The chain joins TRBV19 to TRBJ2-3, with 12 bases matching TRBD2. The germline V gene encodes CDR1 LNHDA and CDR2 SQIVND (reference sequence). J was trimmed by 2 bases and V by 4 bases; bases with no gene match: 10. The CDR3 sequence is 18 residues long.

This chain links TRBV19 with TRBJ1-1; the D is unclear. Germline CDR1 is LNHDA and CDR2 is SQIVND (reference sequence). Between the trimmed V and J ends, which lost 8 bases and 0 bases, there was a span of 13 bases. The length of the CDR3 is 14 residues. CDR3 DNA sequence: TGTGCCAGTCAATGGGGAGGTATGAACACTGAAGCTTTCTTT. Translated: CASQWGGMNTEAFF.

The chain uses TRBV5-1 and TRBJ2-3, with a tentative D call TRBD2 (7 bases). Germline lookup yields CDR1 SGHRS and CDR2 YFSETQ. The CDR3 length is 14 residues. V was pared by 6 bases and J by 6 bases, with 17 bases between. CDR3 amino acids: CASNEGGASDTQYF. DNA for the CDR3: TGCGCCAGCAACGAAGGGGGGGCGTCCGATACGCAGTATTTT.

The chain combines TRBV29-1 with TRBJ1-1; D ambiguous. The CDR3 totals 11 residues. Trimming took off 4 bases at V and 8 bases at J, with 11 bases between the two ends. The germline CDR1 and CDR2 sequences are SQVTM and ANQGSEA. CDR3 sequence reads: CSVARAKEAFF. CDR3 nucleotide sequence: TGCAGCGTTGCGAGGGCCAAGGAAGCTTTCTTT.

The chain recombines TRBV7-9 with TRBJ1-2; D perhaps matches TRBD1 (5 bases). V was shortened by 4 bases and J by 5 bases, with 20 bases between the two germline ends. The CDR3 consists of 16 residues. Germline CDR1 reads SEHNR; CDR2 reads FQNEAQ (reference sequence). The CDR3 loop is CASSSAGGVWFYGYTF. DNA of the CDR3: TGTGCCAGCAGCTCCGCGGGAGGGGTTTGGTTTTATGGCTACACCTTC.

The chain joins TRBV7-9 to TRBJ2-1, with D perhaps matching TRBD1 (5 bases). The V end was cut by 5 bases, the J end by 0 bases, with 20 bases between. The CDR3 length is 18 residues. Per the germline V gene, CDR1 is SEHNR and CDR2 is FQNEAQ (reference sequence). CDR3: CASSRQFKSGSSYNEQFF. CDR3 nucleotide sequence: TGTGCCAGCAGCCGACAGTTCAAATCAGGGTCCTCCTACAATGAGCAGTTCTTC. Full variable domain (outside the CDR3, taken from reference TRBV7-9 and TRBJ2-1): DTGVSQNPRHKITKRGQNVTFRCDPISEHNRLYWYRQTLGQGPEFLTYFQNEAQLEKSRLLSDRFSAERPKGSFSTLEIQRTEQGDSAMYLCASSRQFKSGSSYNEQFFGPGTRLTVL.

A few counts support this clone. V is TRBV4-3 and J is TRBJ2-2, with TRBD1 identical over 7 bases. The ends lost 1 base at V and 5 bases at J; junction bases unmatched: 4. Germline V gene data show CDR1 as LGHNA and CDR2 as YSLEER. CDR3 length equals 15 residues. CDR3 region: CASSQVGTVTGELFF. Here the CDR3 DNA reads TGCGCCAGCAGCCAAGTAGGGACAGTTACCGGGGAGCTGTTTTTT.

V and J are TRBV6-6 and TRBJ2-6; weak D call: TRBD1 (5 bases). Germline lookup yields CDR1 MNHNY and CDR2 SVGAGI (reference sequence). This CDR3 has 16 residues. Between the trimmed V and J ends, which lost 6 bases and 2 bases, there was a span of 14 bases. DNA of the CDR3: TGTGCCAGCAGGCTGTGGGGCCAGGCTGGGGCCAACGTCCTGACTTTC. This gives the protein CASRLWGQAGANVLTF.

This sequence joins TRBV27 and TRBJ2-1; D possibly corresponds to TRBD2 (7 bases). Germline loops: CDR1 MNHEY, CDR2 SMNVEV (reference sequence). Trimming removed 5 bases from V and 8 bases from J, with 10 bases in between. The CDR3 runs to 12 residues. The CDR3 bases are TGTGCCAGCAGTCCGGGGGGCTATGAGCAGTTCTTC. Translated: CASSPGGYEQFF.

The J gene is TRBJ2-5, the V gene TRBV4-2, with TRBD2 matching over 9 bases. The CDR3 consists of 17 residues. V gave up 4 bases and J gave up 5 bases; unmatched junction bases: 14. Germline V gene sequence: CDR1 LGHNA, CDR2 YNFKEQ. The DNA for the CDR3 is TGTGCCAGCAGCCCCTTCGGGAGCGGGGGGCAGGGGGAGACCCAGTACTTC. It encodes CASSPFGSGGQGETQYF.

The chain employs TRBV7-9 and TRBJ1-3; the D gene is possibly TRBD1 (6 bases). The V end lost 4 bases, the J end lost 2 bases, and 12 bases lay between the germline ends. Germline CDR1 reads SEHNR; CDR2 reads FQNEAQ (reference sequence). The length of the CDR3 is 15 residues. The CDR3 DNA sequence: TGTGCCAGCAGCTCCCAGGGGAGAGCTGGAAACACCATATATTTT. Its protein product is CASSSQGRAGNTIYF.

The V gene is TRBV4-3, the J gene TRBJ1-2; possibly TRBD1 for D (6 bases). The germline V gene has CDR1 LGHNA and CDR2 YSLEER. The CDR3 runs to 14 residues. Trimming pared 6 bases from V and 7 bases from J, leaving 18 bases between. CDR3 coding DNA: TGCGCCAGCAGAGCAAGGGCAGGGGTAGGTGGCTACACCTTC. Its protein is CASRARAGVGGYTF.

CDR3 sequence (DNA): TGTGCCAGCACCGGAGGGACAGTTATGGACACTGAAGCTTTCTTT. Translation: CASTGGTVMDTEAFF. V is TRBV6-5 and J is TRBJ1-1, with 7 nucleotides matching TRBD1. CDR3 size: 15 residues. CDR1 MNHEY and CDR2 SVGAGI come from the germline V gene. With V trimmed by 7 bases and J by 3 bases, 11 bases remained unmatched.

This clone was recorded once. The chain employs TRBV19 and TRBJ2-2; 7 positions match TRBD1. The CDR3 has 14 amino acids. The V gene's germline CDR1 is LNHDA and CDR2 SQIVND (reference sequence). V shed 5 bases and J 4 bases; nucleotides not matched to a gene: 4. The CDR3: CASSPRQGTGELFF. The CDR3 DNA reads as TGTGCCAGTAGTCCGAGACAGGGCACCGGGGAGCTGTTTTTT.

This rearrangement joins TRBV9 to TRBJ1-2; 11 positions match TRBD1. This CDR3 comprises 16 residues. Losses at the gene ends were 3 bases for V and 6 bases for J; bases not matched to a gene: 10. Germline V gene data show CDR1 as SGDLS and CDR2 as YYNGEE. CDR3 in DNA: TGTGCCAGCAGCGGCTGGGGGACAGGGGGTATTGATGGCTACACCTTC. It translates to CASSGWGTGGIDGYTF.

V usage is TRBV30 and J usage is TRBJ1-2; TRBD1 matches at 7 bases. The V and J ends lost 7 bases and 2 bases, in that order; junction bases with no gene match: 10. This CDR3 spans 14 amino acids. Looked up from germline, CDR1 is GTSNPN and CDR2 is SVGIG (reference sequence). The CDR3 reads CALSQGVKNYGYTF. The CDR3 coding sequence is TGTGCCTTGAGCCAGGGGGTCAAGAACTATGGCTACACCTTC.